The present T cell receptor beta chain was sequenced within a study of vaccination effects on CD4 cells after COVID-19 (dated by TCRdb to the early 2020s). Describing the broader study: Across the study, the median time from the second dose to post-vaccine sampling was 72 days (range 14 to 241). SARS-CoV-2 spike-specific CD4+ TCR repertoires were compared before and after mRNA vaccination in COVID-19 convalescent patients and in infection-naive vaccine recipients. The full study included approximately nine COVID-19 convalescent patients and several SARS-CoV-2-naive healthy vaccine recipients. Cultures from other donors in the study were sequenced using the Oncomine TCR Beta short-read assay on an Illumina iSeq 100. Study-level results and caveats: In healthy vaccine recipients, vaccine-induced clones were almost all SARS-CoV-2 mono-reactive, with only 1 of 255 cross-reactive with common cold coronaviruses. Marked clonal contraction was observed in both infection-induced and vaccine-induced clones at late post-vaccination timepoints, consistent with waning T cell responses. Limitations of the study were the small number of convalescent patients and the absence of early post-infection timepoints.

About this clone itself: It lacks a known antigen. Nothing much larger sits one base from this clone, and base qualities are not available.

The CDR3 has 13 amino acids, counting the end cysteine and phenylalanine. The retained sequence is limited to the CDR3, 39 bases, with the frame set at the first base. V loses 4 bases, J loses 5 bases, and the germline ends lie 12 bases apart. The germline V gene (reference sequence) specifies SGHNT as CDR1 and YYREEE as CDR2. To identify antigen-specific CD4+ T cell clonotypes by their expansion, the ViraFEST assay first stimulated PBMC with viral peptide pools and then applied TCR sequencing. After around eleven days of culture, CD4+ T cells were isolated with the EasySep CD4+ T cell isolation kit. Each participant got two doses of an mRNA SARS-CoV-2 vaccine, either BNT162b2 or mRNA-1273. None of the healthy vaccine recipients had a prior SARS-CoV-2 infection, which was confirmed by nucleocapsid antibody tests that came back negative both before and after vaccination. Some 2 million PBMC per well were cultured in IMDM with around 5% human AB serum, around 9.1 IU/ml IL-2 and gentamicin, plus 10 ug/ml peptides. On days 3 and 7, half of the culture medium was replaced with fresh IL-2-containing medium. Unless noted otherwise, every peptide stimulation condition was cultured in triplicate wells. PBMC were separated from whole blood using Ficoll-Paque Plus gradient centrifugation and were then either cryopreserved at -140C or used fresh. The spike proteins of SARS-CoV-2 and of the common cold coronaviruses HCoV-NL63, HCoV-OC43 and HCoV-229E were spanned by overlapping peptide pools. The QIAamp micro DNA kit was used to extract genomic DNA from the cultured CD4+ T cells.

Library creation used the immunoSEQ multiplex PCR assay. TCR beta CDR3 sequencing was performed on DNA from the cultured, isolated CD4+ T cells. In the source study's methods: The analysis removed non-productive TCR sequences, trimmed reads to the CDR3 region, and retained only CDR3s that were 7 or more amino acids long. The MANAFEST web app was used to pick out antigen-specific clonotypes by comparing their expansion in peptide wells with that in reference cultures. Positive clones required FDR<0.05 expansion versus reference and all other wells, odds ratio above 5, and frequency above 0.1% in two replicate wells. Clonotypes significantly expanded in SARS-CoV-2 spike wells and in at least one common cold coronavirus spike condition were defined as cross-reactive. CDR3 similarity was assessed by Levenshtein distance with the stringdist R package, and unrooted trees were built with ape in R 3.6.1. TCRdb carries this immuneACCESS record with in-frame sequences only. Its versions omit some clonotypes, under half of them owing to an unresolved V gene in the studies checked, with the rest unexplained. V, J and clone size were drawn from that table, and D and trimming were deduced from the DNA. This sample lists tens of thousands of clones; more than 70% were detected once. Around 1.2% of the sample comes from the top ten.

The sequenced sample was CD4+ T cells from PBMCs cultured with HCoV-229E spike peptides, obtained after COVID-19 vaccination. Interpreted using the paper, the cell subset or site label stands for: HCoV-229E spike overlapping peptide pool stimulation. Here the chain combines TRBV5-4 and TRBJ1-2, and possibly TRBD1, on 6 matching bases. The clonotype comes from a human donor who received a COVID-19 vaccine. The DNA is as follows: TGTGCCAGCAGCCAGGACAGTCTATATGGCTACACCTTC. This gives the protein CASSQDSLYGYTF.